The T cell receptor (beta chain) described here comes from a study of identical twins. TCRdb independently ran MiXCR on the 5' RACE reads; one entry per CDR3 protein. Among 1.5 million to 2 million distinct CDR3 sequences listed, less than 35% were seen once. Germline CDR1 and CDR2: PRHDT and FYEKMQ (reference sequence). V was pared by 1 base and J by 9 bases, with 10 bases of the junction left unmatched. This CDR3 contains 16 residues. Sequenced sample: cord blood. J is TRBJ2-1 and V is TRBV13; 9 bases are a match to TRBD2. The receptor was isolated from a newborn girl in good health. CDR3 DNA: TGTGCCAGCAGCTTAGACGCCTTAGCGGGAGTTGGTGAGCAGTTCTTC. Translated: CASSLDALAGVGEQFF.